A selection of T cell receptor beta chains follows, all from one sample in a study of response to subunit inactivated influenza vaccine. MiXCR, applied by TCRdb to the RT-PCR reads, yields one record per CDR3 protein. The table has a few hundred thousand distinct CDR3 sequences, less than 15% seen once. The material sequenced was PBMCs from blood, taken 11 to 12 days after vaccination. Every receptor here comes from a man in his forties or fifties who received an inactivated influenza vaccine. CDR3s include the opening cysteine and the closing phenylalanine or tryptophan. A D gene is named only where the DNA matches it firmly. Part of the rows lack a size; the others show once, few, many or a class for expanded clones.

>.|TRBV7-9|TRBJ1-2|few
CASSIAGIIYGYTF
TGTGCCAGCAGCATAGCCGGGATTATCTATGGCTACACCTTC
>.|TRBV30|TRBJ2-2|few
CAWDEWGTGELFF
TGTGCCTGGGATGAATGGGGCACCGGGGAGCTGTTTTTT
>TRBD2|TRBV29-1|TRBJ2-3|many
CSVLLAGQRVPYF
TGCAGCGTACTACTAGCGGGGCAACGGGTGCCGTATTTT
>.|TRBV5-5|TRBJ2-6|few
CASSLEGVGANVLTF
TGTGCCAGCAGCTTGGAGGGAGTGGGGGCCAACGTCCTGACTTTC
>.|TRBV5-1|TRBJ2-3|.
CASSLAWTASTDTQYF
TGCGCCAGCAGCTTGGCTTGGACAGCTAGCACAGATACGCAGTATTTT
>TRBD2|TRBV18|TRBJ2-3|few
CASSPGQGILAGVADTQYF
TGTGCCAGCTCACCGGGACAGGGTATACTAGCGGGAGTAGCGGATACGCAGTATTTT
>TRBD1|TRBV5-4|TRBJ2-1|.
CASSSPGQGGNEQFF
TGTGCCAGCAGCTCACCGGGACAGGGAGGCAATGAGCAGTTCTTC
>.|TRBV7-9|TRBJ1-6|few
CASSSAREGNSPLHF
TGTGCCAGCAGCTCAGCGCGGGAGGGTAATTCACCCCTCCACTTT
>.|TRBV12-3/TRBV12-4|TRBJ2-2|.
CASRWGNTGELFF
TGTGCCAGCAGATGGGGGAACACCGGGGAGCTGTTTTTT
>.|TRBV4-2|TRBJ1-5|few
CASSQEMAVNQPQHF
TGTGCCAGCAGCCAAGAGATGGCGGTGAATCAGCCCCAGCATTTT
>.|TRBV20-1|TRBJ2-7|.
CSARRGIYEQYF
TGCAGTGCTCGGCGAGGGATCTACGAGCAGTACTTC
>TRBD1|TRBV14|TRBJ1-3|few
CASSQGRHRGPGNTIYF
TGTGCCAGCAGCCAAGGACGGCACAGGGGGCCCGGAAACACCATATATTTT
>.|TRBV3-1|TRBJ2-7|few
CASSQDPTLEQYF
TGTGCCAGCAGCCAAGATCCGACCCTTGAGCAGTACTTC
>TRBD2|TRBV5-1|TRBJ2-7|many
CASSLGAGGKQRGYHEQYF
TGCGCCAGCAGCTTGGGAGCCGGGGGGAAACAGCGGGGGTATCACGAGCAGTACTTC
>TRBD2|TRBV10-1|TRBJ2-7|few
CASSAGGPYEQYF
TGCGCCAGCAGTGCGGGGGGGCCCTACGAGCAGTACTTC
>TRBD1|TRBV12-3/TRBV12-4|TRBJ1-1|few
CASSKTGTDTEAFF
TGTGCCAGCAGCAAGACCGGGACAGATACTGAAGCTTTCTTT
>.|TRBV4-2|TRBJ2-2|few
CASSQDFDTGELFF
TGTGCCAGCAGCCAAGATTTCGACACCGGGGAGCTGTTTTTT
>TRBD2|TRBV2|TRBJ2-5|.
CASSQGLAGSGGTQYF
TGTGCCAGCAGCCAGGGACTAGCGGGATCGGGGGGGACCCAGTACTTC
>TRBD2|TRBV5-1|TRBJ2-7|.
CASSLASAGGPEEQYF
TGCGCCAGCAGCTTGGCCTCGGCGGGAGGCCCTGAGGAGCAGTACTTC
>.|TRBV6-5|TRBJ2-3|few
CASSYSDIGIDTQYF
TGTGCCAGCAGTTACTCAGACATTGGGATAGATACGCAGTATTTT
>.|TRBV7-2|TRBJ2-7|many
CASSPPGLLNSYEQYF
TGTGCCAGCAGCCCGCCGGGACTCCTAAACTCCTACGAGCAGTACTTC
>.|TRBV29-1|TRBJ1-1|many
CSAPDKNTEAFF
TGCAGCGCACCTGACAAGAACACTGAAGCTTTCTTT
>.|TRBV28|TRBJ2-3|.
CASSRAGHTDTQYF
TGTGCCAGCAGTCGGGCAGGACACACAGATACGCAGTATTTT
>TRBD2|TRBV2|TRBJ2-1|.
CASSVSKRGIFYNEQFF
TGTGCCAGCAGTGTCTCTAAGCGGGGGATTTTTTACAATGAGCAGTTCTTC
>.|TRBV5-1|TRBJ2-2|few
CASSLGGVPNTGELFF
TGCGCCAGCAGCTTGGGTGGGGTTCCGAACACCGGGGAGCTGTTTTTT
>TRBD1|TRBV18|TRBJ2-7|.
CASSPRPGQPHSYEQYF
TGTGCCAGCTCACCACGGCCGGGACAGCCCCACTCCTACGAGCAGTACTTC
>.|TRBV12-3/TRBV12-4|TRBJ1-4|few
CASSLNRGEKLFF
TGTGCCAGCAGTCTTAACCGCGGTGAAAAACTGTTTTTT
>TRBD1|TRBV6-1|TRBJ2-5|.
CASSGGQGNRETQYF
TGTGCCAGCTCCGGGGGACAGGGGAATCGAGAGACCCAGTACTTC
>.|TRBV9|TRBJ2-2|.
CASSPPPGNTGELFF
TGTGCCAGCAGCCCCCCCCCAGGGAACACCGGGGAGCTGTTTTTT
>.|TRBV29-1|TRBJ2-2|.
CSVRSGELFF
TGCAGCGTGCGGTCCGGGGAGCTGTTTTTT
>TRBD2|TRBV20-1|TRBJ2-1|.
CSAPPLAGPSYNEQFF
TGCAGTGCTCCCCCTCTAGCGGGCCCTTCCTACAATGAGCAGTTCTTC
>.|TRBV6-5|TRBJ2-3|few
CASSSGDPHSRQYF
TGTGCCAGCAGTTCGGGGGACCCACATTCGCGGCAGTATTTT
>TRBD1|TRBV2|TRBJ1-2|few
CASKSDRDSSYGYTF
TGTGCCAGCAAATCAGATAGGGACAGCAGCTATGGCTACACCTTC